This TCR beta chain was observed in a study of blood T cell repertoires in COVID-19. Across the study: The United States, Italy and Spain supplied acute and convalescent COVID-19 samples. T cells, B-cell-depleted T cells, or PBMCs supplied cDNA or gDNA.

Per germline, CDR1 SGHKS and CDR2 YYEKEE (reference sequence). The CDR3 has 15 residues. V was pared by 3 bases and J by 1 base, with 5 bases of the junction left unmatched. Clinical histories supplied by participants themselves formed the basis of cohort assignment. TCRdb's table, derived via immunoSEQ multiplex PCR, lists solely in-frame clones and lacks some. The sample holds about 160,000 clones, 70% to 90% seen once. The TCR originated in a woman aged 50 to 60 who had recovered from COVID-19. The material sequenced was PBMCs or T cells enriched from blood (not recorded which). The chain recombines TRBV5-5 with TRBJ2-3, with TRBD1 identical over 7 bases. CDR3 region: CASSWGQPRTDTQYF. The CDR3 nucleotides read TGTGCCAGCAGCTGGGGACAGCCCCGCACAGATACGCAGTATTTT.